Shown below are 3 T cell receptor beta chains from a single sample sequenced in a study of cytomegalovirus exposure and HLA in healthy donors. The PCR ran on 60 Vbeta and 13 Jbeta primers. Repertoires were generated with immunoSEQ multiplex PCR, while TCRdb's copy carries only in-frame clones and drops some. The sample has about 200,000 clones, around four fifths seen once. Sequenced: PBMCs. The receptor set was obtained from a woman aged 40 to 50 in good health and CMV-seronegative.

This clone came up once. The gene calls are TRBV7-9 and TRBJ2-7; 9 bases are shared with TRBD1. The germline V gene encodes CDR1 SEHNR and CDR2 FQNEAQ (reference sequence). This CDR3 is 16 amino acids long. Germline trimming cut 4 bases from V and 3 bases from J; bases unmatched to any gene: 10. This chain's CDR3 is CASSSTGTGPLYEQYF. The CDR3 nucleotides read TGTGCCAGCAGCTCCACCGGGACAGGGCCCCTCTACGAGCAGTACTTC.

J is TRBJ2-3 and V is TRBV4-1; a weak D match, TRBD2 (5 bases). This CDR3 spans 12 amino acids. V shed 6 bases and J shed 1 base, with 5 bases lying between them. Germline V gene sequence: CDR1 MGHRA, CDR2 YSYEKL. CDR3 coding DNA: TGCGCCAGCAGGGGAGGCACAGATACGCAGTATTTT. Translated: CASRGGTDTQYF.

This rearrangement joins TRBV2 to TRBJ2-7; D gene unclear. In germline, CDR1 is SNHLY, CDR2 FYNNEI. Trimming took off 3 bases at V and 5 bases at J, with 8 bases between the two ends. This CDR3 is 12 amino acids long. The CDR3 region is CASSEGRHEQYF. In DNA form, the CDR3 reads TGTGCCAGCAGTGAGGGCCGCCACGAGCAGTACTTC.